A selection of T cell receptor beta chains follows, all from one sample in a study of blood T cell repertoires in COVID-19. The assay was immunoSEQ multiplex PCR, and TCRdb's table has in-frame clones only and misses some. Altogether around 280,000 clones are present, around 85% being singletons, with the ten largest covering approximately 2%. Source material: peripheral blood. The receptors come from a woman between 25 and 40 years old who had recovered from COVID-19. Each CDR3 is given with its conserved first and last residue. The order of the fields is clone size, J gene, V gene, D gene, CDR3 DNA, CDR3 protein. A D gene is named only where the DNA matches it firmly. Not every row has a clone size; where given, it reads once, few, many or a size class.

. | TRBJ2-1 | TRBV21-1 | . | TGTGCCAGCAGCAAAGGAGGACAGGGTTACAATGAGCAGTTCTTC | CASSKGGQGYNEQFF
. | TRBJ2-2 | TRBV5-1 | . | TGCGCCAGCAGTTACACAGCGGCAGGGAACACCGGGGAGCTGTTTTTT | CASSYTAAGNTGELFF
once | TRBJ1-4 | TRBV19 | . | TGTGCCAGTAGTTCCCCAGGGATTTCCAGGGAAAAACTGTTTTTT | CASSSPGISREKLFF
. | TRBJ1-2 | TRBV5-4 | TRBD1 | TGTGCCAGCAGCAAAAGGGACAGGGGGTATGGCTACACCTTC | CASSKRDRGYGYTF
. | TRBJ2-2 | TRBV27 | . | TGTGCCAGCAGTCCCCAGTTCACCGGGGAGCTGTTTTTT | CASSPQFTGELFF
. | TRBJ2-1 | TRBV11-2 | TRBD2 | TGTGCCAGCAGCTACCCGGGACTAGCGGGAGCCAATGAGCAGTTCTTC | CASSYPGLAGANEQFF
. | TRBJ2-1 | TRBV11-2 | . | TGTGCCAGCACCAAGGGGCCTGCGATCTCCTACAATGAGCAGTTCTTC | CASTKGPAISYNEQFF
. | TRBJ2-1 | TRBV5-1 | TRBD1 | TGCGCCAGCAGCTTGGGGGACAGGGGTTCCTACAATGAGCAGTTCTTC | CASSLGDRGSYNEQFF
. | TRBJ1-2 | TRBV5-4 | TRBD1 | TGTGCCAGCAGCTTGGCTCGGACAGGGAACTATGGCTACACCTTC | CASSLARTGNYGYTF
. | TRBJ1-1 | TRBV7-9 | TRBD1 | TGTGCCAGCAGCTTATCCGGACAGGGGAACACTGAAGCTTTCTTT | CASSLSGQGNTEAFF
. | TRBJ2-2 | TRBV30 | TRBD2 | TGTGCCTGGAGGAAGACCGGGACTAGTCACACCGGGGAGCTGTTTTTT | CAWRKTGTSHTGELFF
. | TRBJ1-1 | TRBV10-2 | TRBD1 | TGCGCCAGCAGGGAGCCGGGACAGGGGCATGAAGCTTTCTTT | CASREPGQGHEAFF
. | TRBJ1-5 | TRBV30 | TRBD1 | TGTGCCTGGAGTGTGGGACAGGGCAATCAGCCCCAGCATTTT | CAWSVGQGNQPQHF
. | TRBJ1-4 | TRBV18 | . | TGTGCCAGCTCACCAGAGGCAGGGCCTAATGAAAAACTGTTTTTT | CASSPEAGPNEKLFF
. | TRBJ1-1 | TRBV27 | TRBD1 | TGTGCCAGCAGTTTACGCAGGGGGGCTGAAGCTTTCTTT | CASSLRRGAEAFF
. | TRBJ2-3 | TRBV13 | . | TGTGCCAGCAGCTTTATAGCCGGCGATACGCAGTATTTT | CASSFIAGDTQYF
. | TRBJ1-5 | TRBV4-3 | TRBD1 | TGCGCCAGCAGCCAAGGGACAGGGCGCAATCAGCCCCAGCATTTT | CASSQGTGRNQPQHF
. | TRBJ2-1 | TRBV29-1 | TRBD2 | TGCAGAGTAGCGGGGGACTACAATGAGCAGTTCTTC | CRVAGDYNEQFF
. | TRBJ2-1 | TRBV6-2/TRBV6-3 | TRBD2 | TGTGCCAGCAGTTATGACGGGGGGGCCTACAATGAGCAGTTCTTC | CASSYDGGAYNEQFF
. | TRBJ2-1 | TRBV27 | TRBD1 | TGTGCCAGCAGTTTCTCCCCCGGGACAGCGCCCAATGAGCAGTTCTTC | CASSFSPGTAPNEQFF
. | TRBJ2-2 | TRBV4-2 | TRBD2 | TGTGCCAGCAGCCCCCAAGGCAACGGGGGGGCCGGGGAGCTGTTTTTT | CASSPQGNGGAGELFF
. | TRBJ2-5 | TRBV19 | . | TGTGCCAGTAGGCCAGACAGCAGTGGGACCCAGTACTTC | CASRPDSSGTQYF
. | TRBJ2-1 | TRBV25-1 | . | TGTGCCAGCAGTGCTGATGAGGATGAGCAGTTCTTC | CASSADEDEQFF
. | TRBJ2-7 | TRBV11-2 | TRBD1 | TGTGCCAGCACCCCGGACAGGGGGGGAAACGAGCAGTACTTC | CASTPDRGGNEQYF
. | TRBJ1-1 | TRBV30 | TRBD1 | TGTGCCTGGAGTGAAGGGACAGGGAACACTGAAGCTTTCTTT | CAWSEGTGNTEAFF
. | TRBJ1-6 | TRBV5-6 | . | TGTGCCAGCAGCATAGGGAGCTCCTATAATTCACCCCTCCACTTT | CASSIGSSYNSPLHF
. | TRBJ2-7 | TRBV5-4 | . | TGTGCCAGCAGCGGACTGGGCGGGGAGCAGTACTTC | CASSGLGGEQYF
. | TRBJ1-2 | TRBV28 | . | TGTGCCAGCAGTTTACCTGGCGGTGGAGGGGCACTTAACTATGGCTACACCTTC | CASSLPGGGGALNYGYTF
. | TRBJ1-4 | TRBV19 | . | TGTGCCAGTAGTGCACTGACAAGACCTCATGAAAAACTGTTTTTT | CASSALTRPHEKLFF
. | TRBJ2-1 | TRBV19 | TRBD2 | TGTGCCAGTAGTATAGGAGCGGGAGGGGACAATGAGCAGTTCTTC | CASSIGAGGDNEQFF
few | TRBJ2-1 | TRBV6-4 | TRBD2 | TGTGCCAGCAGTAAGGGACTAGCGGGAGACAATGAGCAGTTCTTC | CASSKGLAGDNEQFF
. | TRBJ2-7 | TRBV4-1 | . | TGCGCCAGCAGCCAAGACCAGGGATACGAGCAGTACTTC | CASSQDQGYEQYF
. | TRBJ2-7 | TRBV23-1 | TRBD1 | TGCGCCAGCCGCCGAACCACCGGGACAGTCTCCTACGAGCAGTACTTC | CASRRTTGTVSYEQYF
. | TRBJ1-4 | TRBV7-9 | . | TGTGCCAGCAGCGGGCCGCGGGCTAATGAAAAACTGTTTTTT | CASSGPRANEKLFF
few | TRBJ1-1 | TRBV4-3 | . | TGCGCCAGCAGCCAAGACGTAGAGGAGTTCGTCACTGAAGCTTTCTTT | CASSQDVEEFVTEAFF
few | TRBJ1-4 | TRBV19 | TRBD1 | TGTGCCAGTAGTGCGCCGGGACAGATTAATGAAAAACTGTTTTTT | CASSAPGQINEKLFF
. | TRBJ2-7 | TRBV28 | . | TGTGCCAGCAACTCAGACAGCCCGTCCGAGCAGTACTTC | CASNSDSPSEQYF
. | TRBJ2-2 | TRBV28 | TRBD2 | TGTGCCAGCAGACCCCCCCGGGGACTAGCGGGAGGACGAGGTGGGACCGGGGAGCTGTTTTTT | CASRPPRGLAGGRGGTGELFF
. | TRBJ2-7 | TRBV7-9 | . | TGTGCCAGCAGCCTATCACGGGGAACAGGGACCTACGAGCAGTACTTC | CASSLSRGTGTYEQYF
. | TRBJ1-1 | TRBV5-4 | TRBD1 | TGTGCCAGCAACCGAGAGGGGGCGCGGACTGAAGCTTTCTTT | CASNREGARTEAFF
. | TRBJ1-1 | TRBV19 | . | TGTGCCAGTAGTGATAACCTGAGGATTATGAACACTGAAGCTTTCTTT | CASSDNLRIMNTEAFF
. | TRBJ1-2 | TRBV3-1/TRBV3-2 | TRBD1 | TGTGCCAGCAGCAGATCGACAGGGAAGGATGGCTACACCTTC | CASSRSTGKDGYTF
. | TRBJ2-2 | TRBV6-5 | TRBD2 | TGTGCCAGCACCCTCAGCGGGGGCACCGGGGAGCTGTTTTTT | CASTLSGGTGELFF
. | TRBJ2-5 | TRBV10-3 | . | TGTGCCATCAGCCTAGAAGACAGACTCCAAGAGACCCAGTACTTC | CAISLEDRLQETQYF
. | TRBJ2-2 | TRBV4-1 | . | TGCGCCAGCAGCCAACTGACTAGTCTCCGGGAGCTGTTTTTT | CASSQLTSLRELFF
. | TRBJ2-2 | TRBV19 | TRBD2 | TGTGCCAGTAGTATAGGCGGGAGGGCCCGGACCGGGGAGCTGTTTTTT | CASSIGGRARTGELFF
. | TRBJ1-1 | TRBV5-1 | TRBD1 | TGCGCCAGCAGCTTGGGCGGCGGGACAGGGCCCTTGAACACTGAAGCTTTCTTT | CASSLGGGTGPLNTEAFF
. | TRBJ2-3 | TRBV5-4 | . | TGTGCCAGCAGCTTGGACGCGGGACAGCTCACAGATACGCAGTATTTT | CASSLDAGQLTDTQYF
. | TRBJ2-3 | TRBV10-3 | TRBD2 | TGTGCCATCAGTCCCAGAAGCGGGAGGGCAGATACGCAGTATTTT | CAISPRSGRADTQYF